This T cell receptor (beta chain) is from a study of technical replicates of blood from a few donors. Libraries were prepared by immunoSEQ multiplex PCR; TCRdb keeps only in-frame clonotypes and omits some of them. The sample lists 85,000 to 95,000 clones; 90% to 97% were seen once. The CDR3 contains 13 residues. V dropped 11 bases and J dropped 0 bases, with 14 bases sitting between them. In germline, CDR1 is LNHDA, CDR2 SQIVND (reference sequence). The sample comprised T cells isolated from PBMCs. This chain joins TRBV19 and TRBJ2-7; D not resolved. This sequence originates from a human donor in good health. The chain's CDR3 is CASKGESSYEQYF. CDR3 nucleotides: TGTGCCTCAAAAGGAGAGTCCTCCTACGAGCAGTACTTC. The full variable domain, in which reference TRBV19 and TRBJ2-7 provide the parts outside the CDR3, is DGGITQSPKYLFRKEGQNVTLSCEQNLNHDAMYWYRQDPGQGLRLIYYSQIVNDFQKGDIAEGYSVSREKKESFPLTVTSAQKNPTAFYLCASKGESSYEQYFGPGTRLTVT.